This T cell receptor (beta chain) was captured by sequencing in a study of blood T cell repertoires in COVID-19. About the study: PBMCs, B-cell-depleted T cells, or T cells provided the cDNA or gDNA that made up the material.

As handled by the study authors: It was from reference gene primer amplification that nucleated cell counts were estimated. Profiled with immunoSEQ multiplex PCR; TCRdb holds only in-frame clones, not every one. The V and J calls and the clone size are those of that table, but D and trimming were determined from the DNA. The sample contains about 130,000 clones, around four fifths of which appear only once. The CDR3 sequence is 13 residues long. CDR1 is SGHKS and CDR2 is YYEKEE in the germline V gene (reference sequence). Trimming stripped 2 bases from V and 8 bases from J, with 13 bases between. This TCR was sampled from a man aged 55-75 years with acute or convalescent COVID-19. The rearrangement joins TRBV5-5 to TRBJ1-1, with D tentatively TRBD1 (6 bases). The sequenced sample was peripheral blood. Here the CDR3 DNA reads TGTGCCAGCAGCTTCATGAGGACAGCCGAAGCTTTCTTT. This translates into CASSFMRTAEAFF.